This entry lists 30 T cell receptor beta chains sequenced from one sample in a study of blood T cell repertoires in COVID-19. Some clones are missing from TCRdb's copy, which holds only in-frame ones; the method was immunoSEQ multiplex PCR. The sample contains about 220,000 clones, 80% to 85% of which appear only once. Sequenced: peripheral blood. The receptors were gathered from an older woman who had recovered from COVID-19.

The chain carries TRBV30 and TRBJ1-5, with TRBD1 identical over 8 bases. Germline CDR1 reads GTSNPN; CDR2 reads SVGIG (reference sequence). This CDR3 contains 14 residues. The V and J ends lost 8 bases and 2 bases, in that order; junction bases with no gene match: 8. The CDR3 region is CAGGGQGGNQPQHF. The CDR3 DNA sequence: TGTGCCGGAGGAGGACAGGGAGGCAATCAGCCCCAGCATTTT.

The chain combines TRBV6-5 with TRBJ1-2; D is uncertain. With 11 bases removed from V and 3 bases from J, the gap between germline ends came to 10 bases. The CDR3 loop spans 11 amino acids. CDR1 and CDR2 from the germline V gene are MNHEY and SVGAGI. The CDR3 region is CAAEGYYGYTF. The CDR3 nucleotides are TGTGCCGCGGAGGGCTACTATGGCTACACCTTC.

V and J are TRBV4-3 and TRBJ1-4; 7 nucleotides line up with TRBD1. Germline V gene sequence: CDR1 LGHNA, CDR2 YSLEER. V lost 5 bases to trimming and J lost 6 bases; unmatched junction nucleotides: 9. CDR3 length: 15 amino acids. The CDR3 region is CASSTRQGGYEKLFF. The CDR3, as DNA: TGCGCCAGCAGCACGCGACAGGGCGGATATGAAAAACTGTTTTTT.

The chain has TRBV6-2 or TRBV6-3 and TRBJ2-7, with TRBD2 matching over 11 bases. Germline CDR1 is MNHEY and CDR2 is SVGEGT. The CDR3 contains 15 residues. V lost 6 bases, J lost 8 bases, and 12 bases stayed unmatched. The CDR3 reads CASSSPGTSGFKQYF. The CDR3 DNA reads TGTGCCAGCAGCTCCCCCGGGACTAGCGGTTTCAAGCAGTACTTC.

As regards this clone: A junction end diverges from the germline sequence, so it may reflect a read error. The rearrangement joins TRBV7-3 to TRBJ2-5; TRBD2 might be the D (6 bases). This CDR3 is built from 15 residues. The germline CDR1 and CDR2 sequences are SGHTA and FQGTGA. In DNA form, the CDR3 reads TGTGCCAGCAGCATAACCCCGGGACTTCAAGAGACCCAGTACTTC. Protein product: CASSITPGLQETQYF.

The rearrangement joins TRBV23-1 to TRBJ2-7; weak D call: TRBD1 (6 bases). TRBV23-1 is known as an ORF, though its function is uncertain. V was trimmed by 7 bases and J by 5 bases, leaving 15 bases between them. CDR3 length: 13 amino acids. The CDR3 nucleotides read TGCGCCAGCAAAACCCCACAGGGTAACGAGCAGTACTTC. Its translation is CASKTPQGNEQYF.

The chain recombines TRBV3-1 (or the pseudogene TRBV3-2) with TRBJ1-2; D is ambiguous. The V gene lost 4 bases and the J gene lost 7 bases, with 19 bases spanning the gap. The CDR3 covers 15 residues. The germline gives CDR1 LGHDT, CDR2 YNNKEL (reference sequence). CDR3 region: CASSLERGISSGYTF. The DNA of the CDR3 is TGTGCCAGCAGCCTCGAACGGGGTATCTCCTCTGGCTACACCTTC.

This chain links TRBV7-8 with TRBJ1-5; 7 nucleotides align to TRBD1. Germline V gene lookup returns CDR1 SGHVS and CDR2 FQNEAQ. CDR3 length equals 13 residues. V shed 6 bases and J 10 bases; nucleotides not matched to a gene: 9. The CDR3 DNA follows: TGTGCCAGCAGTCTACAGGGGAAGGAACCCCAGCATTTT. Its translation is CASSLQGKEPQHF.

The chain is built from TRBV28 and TRBJ1-5; D gene unclear. The CDR3 is made up of 18 amino acids. Germline CDR1 and CDR2: MDHEN and SYDVKM. Trimming left V 5 bases short and J 0 bases short, with 20 bases between. The CDR3 loop is CASSGAGYGSYSNQPQHF. Written as DNA, the CDR3 is TGTGCCAGCAGTGGAGCTGGGTATGGGAGCTATAGCAATCAGCCCCAGCATTTT.

V is TRBV19 and J is TRBJ2-1; D is unresolved. This CDR3 contains 15 residues. Trimming took off 6 bases at V and 4 bases at J, with 16 bases between the two ends. CDR1 LNHDA and CDR2 SQIVND come from the germline V gene (reference sequence). Here the CDR3 DNA reads TGTGCCAGTAGGGATCTCCTCAGGAAGTACAATGAGCAGTTCTTC. Protein sequence: CASRDLLRKYNEQFF.

This rearrangement joins TRBV5-1 to TRBJ1-1; TRBD1 agrees at 8 bases. V was clipped by 8 bases and J by 1 base; unmatched bases: 7. The germline gives CDR1 SGHRS, CDR2 YFSETQ. This CDR3 is 14 amino acids long. The CDR3 DNA reads TGCGCCAGTGAGTCCGGGACAGGGAACACTGAAGCTTTCTTT. Encoded protein: CASESGTGNTEAFF.

The J gene is TRBJ2-1, the V gene TRBV20-1; D perhaps matches TRBD2 (6 bases). The germline V gene encodes CDR1 DFQATT and CDR2 SNEGSKA (reference sequence). The CDR3 has 11 amino acids. Trimming left V 3 bases short and J 6 bases short, with 6 bases between. CDR3 sequence: CSASGGNEQFF. The DNA of the CDR3 is TGCAGTGCTAGCGGGGGCAATGAGCAGTTCTTC.

V gene TRBV4-1 combines with J gene TRBJ1-2; no clear D gene. V lost 0 bases, J lost 4 bases, and 9 bases lay in between. Germline V gene sequence: CDR1 MGHRA, CDR2 YSYEKL. The CDR3 runs 14 residues. The DNA for the CDR3 is TGCGCCAGCAGCCAAGATCGGCAGGTCTATGGCTACACCTTC. The encoded protein is CASSQDRQVYGYTF.

The V call is TRBV5-8, the J call TRBJ2-7; the D is unclear. Trimming stripped 4 bases from V and 3 bases from J, with 14 bases between. The CDR3 is 14 amino acids. The V gene's germline CDR1 is SGHTS and CDR2 YDEGEE. The CDR3 DNA is TGTGCCAGCAGCCCCGTGAGTAGATACTACGAGCAGTACTTC. Amino acid sequence: CASSPVSRYYEQYF.

V gene TRBV19 combines with J gene TRBJ1-1; 8 nucleotides agree with TRBD1. Germline assignment: CDR1 LNHDA and CDR2 SQIVND (reference sequence). The ends lost 4 bases at V and 3 bases at J; junction bases unmatched: 4. This CDR3 is 14 amino acids long. The DNA for the CDR3 is TGTGCCAGTAGTAGGCAGGGGGCGTACACTGAAGCTTTCTTT. Encoded protein: CASSRQGAYTEAFF.

The chain combines TRBV11-2 with TRBJ1-1; perhaps TRBD1 as D (5 bases). The CDR3 is 15 residues long. Germline CDR1 and CDR2: SGHAT and FQNNGV. The germline V and J ends were trimmed by 4 bases and 1 base, with 13 bases remaining between them. The chain's CDR3 is CASSWGRVRNTEAFF. The CDR3 DNA is TGTGCCAGCAGCTGGGGGAGGGTTCGGAACACTGAAGCTTTCTTT.

The chain has TRBV5-6 and TRBJ1-6; TRBD1 aligns across 12 bases. Germline trimming cut 0 bases from V and 6 bases from J; bases unmatched to any gene: 10. CDR1 SGHDT and CDR2 YYEEEE come from the germline V gene. This CDR3 is built from 19 residues. The CDR3 region is CASSLVGTGGWSINSPLHF. CDR3 bases: TGTGCCAGCAGCTTGGTGGGGACAGGGGGCTGGAGTATTAATTCACCCCTCCACTTT.

This clone appeared once. The same CDR3 arises from other DNA sequences in this sample as well. V is TRBV5-1 and J is TRBJ2-3, with a tentative D call TRBD2 (7 bases). Germline V CDR1 and CDR2: SGHRS, YFSETQ. The CDR3 is 15 amino acids. Between the trimmed V and J ends, which lost 0 bases and 1 base, there was a span of 9 bases. CDR3 amino acids: CASSLAGGRTDTQYF. CDR3 coding DNA: TGCGCCAGCAGCTTGGCGGGGGGCCGCACAGATACGCAGTATTTT.

This clone was counted only a few times. The rearrangement uses TRBV7-9 and TRBJ1-1; no clear D. The CDR3 contains 17 residues. The germline V and J ends were trimmed by 1 base and 4 bases, with 19 bases remaining between them. Germline loops: CDR1 SEHNR, CDR2 FQNEAQ (reference sequence). CDR3 amino acids: CASSLVPFGKRSTEAFF. The CDR3 DNA sequence: TGTGCCAGCAGCTTAGTACCTTTCGGGAAAAGGAGCACTGAAGCTTTCTTT. The full variable domain, completed using reference TRBV7-9 and TRBJ1-1, is DTGVSQNPRHKITKRGQNVTFRCDPISEHNRLYWYRQTLGQGPEFLTYFQNEAQLEKSRLLSDRFSAERPKGSFSTLEIQRTEQGDSAMYLCASSLVPFGKRSTEAFFGQGTRLTVV.

The rearrangement joins TRBV6-2 or TRBV6-3 to TRBJ1-1; no firm D call. The length of the CDR3 is 16 residues. Germline V gives CDR1 MNHEY, CDR2 SVGEGT. Trimming removed 2 bases from V and 2 bases from J, with 15 bases in between. The CDR3 loop reads CASSYVKSSPNTEAFF. CDR3 bases: TGTGCCAGCAGTTACGTCAAAAGCTCCCCTAACACTGAAGCTTTCTTT.

This clone was seen more than once but under ten times. V usage is TRBV27 and J usage is TRBJ1-1; possible D gene TRBD1, 6 bases. Germline CDR1 reads MNHEY; CDR2 reads SMNVEV (reference sequence). V lost 7 bases to trimming and J lost 7 bases, with 19 bases between them. The CDR3 length is 14 residues. The CDR3 region is CASTRDIWSNEAFF. The CDR3 DNA sequence: TGTGCCAGCACGAGGGACATCTGGAGTAATGAAGCTTTCTTT.

The rearrangement uses TRBV11-2 and TRBJ2-6, with 9 bases matching TRBD1. CDR1 is SGHAT, CDR2 FQNNGV, per germline. With V trimmed by 6 bases and J by 0 bases, 12 bases remained unmatched. CDR3 size: 19 residues. CDR3 loop: CASSHYRGQKSSGANVLTF. CDR3 nucleotide sequence: TGTGCCAGCAGTCACTACAGGGGGCAAAAGAGCTCTGGGGCCAACGTCCTGACTTTC.

This rearrangement joins TRBV11-2 to TRBJ1-5; D is possibly TRBD1 (6 bases). Between the trimmed V and J ends, which lost 2 bases and 5 bases, there was a span of 13 bases. The germline CDR1 and CDR2 sequences are SGHAT and FQNNGV. The CDR3 has 15 residues. The CDR3 protein is CASSLTGREDQPQHF. As DNA, the CDR3 is TGTGCCAGCAGCTTAACAGGGAGGGAGGATCAGCCCCAGCATTTT.

The chain uses TRBV11-2 and TRBJ1-1; 12 nucleotides agree with TRBD1. The CDR3 contains 16 residues. V was pared by 5 bases and J by 5 bases, with 9 bases of the junction left unmatched. CDR1 and CDR2 from the germline V gene are SGHAT and FQNNGV. The CDR3 sequence is CASSTRDRGPGTEAFF. DNA for the CDR3: TGTGCCAGCAGCACGCGGGACAGGGGGCCGGGAACTGAAGCTTTCTTT.

The chain is built from TRBV7-9 and TRBJ2-3; D is possibly TRBD1 (6 bases). Trimming took off 7 bases at V and 2 bases at J, with 10 bases between the two ends. The CDR3 runs 13 residues. Germline assignment: CDR1 SEHNR and CDR2 FQNEAQ (reference sequence). CDR3 protein: CASKRGNTDTQYF. The CDR3 DNA is TGTGCCAGCAAAAGGGGGAACACAGATACGCAGTATTTT. The variable domain in full, with the rest retrieved from reference TRBV7-9 and TRBJ2-3, is DTGVSQNPRHKITKRGQNVTFRCDPISEHNRLYWYRQTLGQGPEFLTYFQNEAQLEKSRLLSDRFSAERPKGSFSTLEIQRTEQGDSAMYLCASKRGNTDTQYFGPGTRLTVL.

This chain uses TRBV30 with TRBJ1-4, with D possibly being TRBD1 (6 bases). The length of the CDR3 is 12 residues. The germline V gene encodes CDR1 GTSNPN and CDR2 SVGIG (reference sequence). The V gene lost 3 bases and the J gene lost 17 bases, with 19 bases spanning the gap. CDR3 sequence reads: CAWRGSWDTYFF. In DNA, the CDR3 is TGTGCCTGGAGGGGATCCTGGGACACGTATTTTTTT.

This chain connects TRBV6-6 to TRBJ1-3; D is ambiguous. The CDR3 is made up of 15 amino acids. Germline CDR1 reads MNHNY; CDR2 reads SVGAGI (reference sequence). Trimming removed 2 bases at V and 0 bases at J, with 8 bases between. Here the CDR3 reads CASSYSKSSGNTIYF. CDR3 DNA: TGTGCCAGCAGTTACAGTAAGAGCTCTGGAAACACCATATATTTT.

In this sample, this clone turned up once. The rearrangement joins TRBV11-3 to TRBJ2-7; the D gene is possibly TRBD1 (6 bases). Looked up from germline, CDR1 is SGHNT and CDR2 is YENEEA. The CDR3 runs to 13 residues. V was shortened by 4 bases and J by 5 bases, with 12 bases between the two germline ends. In DNA form, the CDR3 reads TGTGCCAGCAGCTCCTCCGGGACAAACGAGCAGTACTTC. This codes for CASSSSGTNEQYF.

The chain recombines TRBV9 with TRBJ1-1, with D maybe TRBD1 (6 bases). This CDR3 comprises 13 residues. Germline V gene lookup returns CDR1 SGDLS and CDR2 YYNGEE. V was shortened by 5 bases and J by 7 bases, with 15 bases between the two germline ends. The CDR3 spells CASSLKTGYEAFF. As DNA, the CDR3 is TGTGCCAGCAGTTTGAAGACAGGCTATGAAGCTTTCTTT.

CDR3 region: CASRVVSNTGELFF. The CDR3 DNA sequence: TGTGCCAGCCGAGTGGTATCGAACACCGGGGAGCTGTTTTTT. This sequence joins TRBV18 and TRBJ2-2; D not resolved. Trimming removed 8 bases at V and 0 bases at J, with 10 bases between. CDR3 length: 14 amino acids. The germline CDR1 and CDR2 sequences are KGHSH and LQKENI.